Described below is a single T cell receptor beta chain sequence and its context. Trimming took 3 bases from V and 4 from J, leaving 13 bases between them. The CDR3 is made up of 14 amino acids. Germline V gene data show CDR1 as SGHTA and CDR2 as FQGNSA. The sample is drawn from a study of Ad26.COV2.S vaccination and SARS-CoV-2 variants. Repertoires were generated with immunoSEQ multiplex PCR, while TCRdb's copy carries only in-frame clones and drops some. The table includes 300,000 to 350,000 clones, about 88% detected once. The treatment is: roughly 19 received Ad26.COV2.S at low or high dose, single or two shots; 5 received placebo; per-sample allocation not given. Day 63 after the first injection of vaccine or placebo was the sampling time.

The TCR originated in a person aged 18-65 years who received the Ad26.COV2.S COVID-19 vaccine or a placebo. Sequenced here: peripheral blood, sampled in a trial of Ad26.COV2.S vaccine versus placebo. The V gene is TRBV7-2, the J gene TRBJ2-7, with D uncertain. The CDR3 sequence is CASSFQSKGYEQYF. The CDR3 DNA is TGTGCCAGCAGCTTTCAGAGTAAGGGTTACGAGCAGTACTTC.